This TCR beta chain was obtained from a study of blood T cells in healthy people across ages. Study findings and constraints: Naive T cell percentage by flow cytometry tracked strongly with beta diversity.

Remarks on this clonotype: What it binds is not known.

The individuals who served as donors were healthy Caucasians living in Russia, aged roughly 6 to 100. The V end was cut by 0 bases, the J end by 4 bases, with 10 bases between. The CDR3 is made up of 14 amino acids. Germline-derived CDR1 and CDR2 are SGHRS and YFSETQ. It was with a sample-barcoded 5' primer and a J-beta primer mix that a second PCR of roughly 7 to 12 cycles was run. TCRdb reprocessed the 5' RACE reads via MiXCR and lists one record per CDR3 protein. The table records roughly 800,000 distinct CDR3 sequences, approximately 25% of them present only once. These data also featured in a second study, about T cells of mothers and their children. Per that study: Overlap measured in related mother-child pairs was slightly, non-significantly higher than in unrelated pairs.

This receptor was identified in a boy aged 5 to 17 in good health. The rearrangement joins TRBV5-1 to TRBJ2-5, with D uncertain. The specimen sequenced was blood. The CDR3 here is CASSLDPAIETQYF. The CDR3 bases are TGCGCCAGCAGCTTGGACCCGGCTATAGAGACCCAGTACTTC.